This record concerns one T cell receptor beta chain sequence. Treatment denoted: preoperative locoregional IRX-2 cytokine immunotherapy. Samples came from a phase Ib trial of preoperative locoregional IRX-2 cytokine immunotherapy. The sample is drawn from a study of preoperative IRX-2 immunotherapy in early breast cancer. Clones were read by immunoSEQ multiplex PCR, and TCRdb kept only the in-frame ones, dropping some. This table holds around 57,000 clones, around 94% found once. The sample here was taken from a patient treated with IRX-2 immunotherapy. The TCR comes from a human donor with breast cancer.

CDR3 in amino acids: CASSPRTSGDYEQYF. In DNA form, the CDR3 reads TGTGCCAGCAGCCCCAGGACTAGCGGGGACTACGAGCAGTACTTC. The rearrangement uses TRBV11-2 and TRBJ2-7; 12 bases align to TRBD2. The ends lost 5 bases at V and 3 bases at J; junction bases unmatched: 5. Germline V gives CDR1 SGHAT, CDR2 FQNNGV. The CDR3 has 15 residues.